This T cell receptor beta chain appears in the sequencing data of a study of CXCR3-negative and CXCR3-positive naive CD8 T cells. General study results and limits: Comparably high diversity marked both naive subsets, whereas memory CD8+ cells had much lower diversity.

CDR1 DFQATT and CDR2 SNEGSKA come from the germline V gene (reference sequence). This CDR3 spans 15 amino acids. UMI labels and 5' RACE were used to prepare the TRB cDNA libraries. TCRdb reworked the 5' RACE reads into one entry per CDR3 protein, no DNA. Recorded for this sample: about 5,500 distinct CDR3 sequences. Note on this clonotype: Antigen: not known.

Researchers sorted under 350,000 cells of each CD8+ T cell subset in triplicate. This sequence originates from a human donor in good health. Some clones in this sample may be carry-over from other donors' samples. V gene TRBV20-1 combines with J gene TRBJ2-7; TCRdb selects TRBD1, and the lack of DNA leaves this call unchecked. Sample: naive CXCR3- CD8+ T cells from blood. Subset denoted: CD45RO-CCR7+CD27+CD95- naive CD8+ T cells lacking CXCR3 (TNR3-). The CDR3 spells CSAANGQGAIYEQYF.